This T cell receptor beta chain was sequenced during a study of tissue T cells after allogeneic stem cell transplantation. Study as a whole: All graft-versus-host disease patients had gastrointestinal involvement and received several lines of directed therapy.

Germline values: CDR1 LNHDA, CDR2 SQIVND (reference sequence). CDR3 size: 15 residues. Between the trimmed V and J ends, which lost 0 bases and 5 bases, there was a span of 13 bases. The data were produced by immunoSEQ multiplex PCR, yet TCRdb's version contains in-frame clones alone and is incomplete. The table has about 43,000 clones, 80% to 95% seen once. The receptor comes from a woman between 35 and 70 years old who later had graft-versus-host disease after an allogeneic stem cell transplant. The chain uses TRBV19 and TRBJ1-2; perhaps TRBD1 as D (6 bases). The input for sequencing was blood, taken before transplantation. CDR3 DNA: TGTGCCAGTAGTATAGAGAAAGGACAGCTATATGGCTACACCTTC. This codes for CASSIEKGQLYGYTF.